Below are 16 T cell receptor beta chains sequenced from a single sample in a study of CD8+CD57+ T cells in acquired aplastic anemia. Flow cytometry had shown expanded CD8+CD57+ cells in the patients chosen for sequencing. The template used for profiling TCR beta VDJ and CDR3 was genomic DNA. TCRdb redid the calling of the reads with MiXCR, one entry per CDR3 protein. The sample lists around 200,000 distinct CDR3 sequences, approximately 48% seen once, with roughly 1.8% in the top ten. The source material was sorted CD4+, CD8+, or CD8+CD57+ T cells (not recorded which) from PBMCs. These receptors originate from a human donor with aplastic anemia.

A few counts support this clonotype. V usage is TRBV4-3 and J usage is TRBJ1-6, with TRBD1 matching 9 bases. Germline V lookup: CDR1 LGHNA, CDR2 YSLEER. The CDR3 spans 18 residues. The V gene end was trimmed by 1 base and the J gene end by 7 bases; junction bases not matched to a gene: 11. The CDR3 loop is CASSQAHSQGAKNSPLHF. CDR3 DNA sequence: TGCGCCAGCAGCCAAGCCCATTCACAGGGGGCCAAGAATTCACCCCTCCACTTT.

Ten or more counts support this clonotype. V and J are TRBV4-1 and TRBJ2-1; TRBD1 aligns across 10 bases. After removal of 3 bases from V and 8 bases from J, the junction contained 4 bases not matched to a gene. Germline V gene data show CDR1 as MGHRA and CDR2 as YSYEKL. The CDR3 sequence is 14 residues long. Written as DNA, the CDR3 is TGCGCCAGCAGCCAGGGACAGGGGACGCATGAGCAGTTCTTC. Encoded protein: CASSQGQGTHEQFF.

This clonotype was seen more than once but under ten times. The chain links TRBV15 to TRBJ2-7; no clear D gene. From germline, CDR1 is LNHNV and CDR2 YYDKDF (reference sequence). The CDR3 extends over 14 amino acids. V lost 2 bases, J lost 7 bases, and 15 bases lay in between. The CDR3 DNA reads TGTGCCACCAGCAGAACCCGATATGCTGGGGAGCAGTACTTC. Its protein product is CATSRTRYAGEQYF.

The V and J genes are TRBV28 and TRBJ2-7; 9 bases line up with TRBD2. The V gene's germline CDR1 is MDHEN and CDR2 SYDVKM. Unmatched junction bases numbered 4, after V lost 2 bases and J lost 2 bases. This CDR3 is 15 amino acids long. The CDR3 here is CASSLSLAGTYEQYF. The CDR3 DNA sequence: TGTGCCAGCAGTTTAAGCCTAGCGGGGACCTACGAGCAGTACTTC.

The chain joins TRBV5-1 to TRBJ1-1; 10 bases are a match to TRBD1. CDR3 length: 16 amino acids. Germline trimming cut 0 bases from V and 4 bases from J; bases unmatched to any gene: 6. The V gene's germline CDR1 is SGHRS and CDR2 YFSETQ. CDR3 residues: CASSLGQGAWVTEAFF. The CDR3 DNA reads as TGCGCCAGCAGCTTGGGACAGGGGGCCTGGGTCACTGAAGCTTTCTTT.

This clonotype was found once. V and J are TRBV10-3 and TRBJ1-1, with a weak D call TRBD1 (5 bases). This CDR3 region has 15 residues. The V gene's germline CDR1 is ENHRY and CDR2 SYGVKD. The CDR3 DNA reads as TGTGTCAGCAGTGAGTCTGTGGGGGGGAACACTGAAGCTTTCTTT. Translating it yields CVSSESVGGNTEAFF.

The chain is built from TRBV11-2 and TRBJ2-2; 7 bases are a match to TRBD2. This CDR3 has 15 residues. The germline V gene encodes CDR1 SGHAT and CDR2 FQNNGV. V lost 3 bases, J lost 5 bases, and 6 bases stayed unmatched. The CDR3 region is CASSFGGSGTGELFF. The CDR3 nucleotides are TGTGCCAGCAGCTTTGGCGGGAGTGGTACCGGGGAGCTGTTTTTT.

This chain links TRBV7-8 with TRBJ2-3; D uncertain. Germline CDR1 and CDR2: SGHVS and FQNEAQ. The V and J ends lost 3 bases and 2 bases respectively, with 3 bases between them. The CDR3 has 12 residues. The CDR3 region is CASSFPTDTQYF. CDR3 in DNA: TGTGCCAGCAGCTTTCCCACAGATACGCAGTATTTT.

Turning to this clonotype: At one of its ends the junction is not consistent with the germline gene, which may arise from a read error. The chain employs TRBV20-1 and TRBJ2-4, with 13 bases that match TRBD2. CDR3 length: 17 amino acids. Germline V gene lookup returns CDR1 DFQATT and CDR2 SNEGSKA (reference sequence). CDR3 sequence (DNA): TGCAGTGCTGCACTAGCGGGAGGGCCGGGGGCCAAAGACATTCAGTACTTC. As protein: CSAALAGGPGAKDIQYF.

This clonotype was seen a handful of times. A much larger clone is a single base away; this may be a read error. V usage is TRBV20-1 and J usage is TRBJ2-5; D is perhaps TRBD1 (7 bases). The CDR3 extends over 14 amino acids. Germline CDR1 reads DFQATT; CDR2 reads SNEGSKA (reference sequence). The DNA of the CDR3 is TGCGGTGCTCAAAGGAGGGGGCAGGCGGAGACCCAGTACTTC. It is translated as CGAQRRGQAETQYF.

The gene calls are TRBV29-1 and TRBJ1-1, with D uncertain. With 4 bases removed from V and 4 bases from J, the gap between germline ends came to 10 bases. Germline CDR1 is SQVTM and CDR2 is ANQGSEA. The CDR3 runs to 12 residues. The CDR3 loop reads CSVGRGITEAFF. The DNA for the CDR3 is TGCAGCGTTGGTCGGGGAATCACTGAAGCTTTCTTT.

Comments on this clonotype: The junction does not match germline at one end; this may be a read error. The rearrangement uses TRBV4-3 and TRBJ2-7, with TRBD2 matching over 11 bases. Looked up from germline, CDR1 is LGHNA and CDR2 is YSLEER. This CDR3 contains 16 residues. CDR3 loop: CASTTGTSGNLRYRSF. The CDR3 DNA reads as TGCGCCAGCACGACCGGGACTAGCGGCAATCTCAGGTATAGGTCCTTC.

Concerning this clonotype: One end of the junction fails to match germline, which may point to a read error. V gene TRBV12-3 or TRBV12-4 combines with J gene TRBJ1-5; a weak D match, TRBD1 (5 bases). This CDR3 is 14 amino acids long. The CDR3 loop reads CASSLPGLGQPPHF. CDR3 nucleotides: TGTGCCAGCAGTTTGCCAGGGTTAGGTCAGCCCCCGCATTTT.

This clonotype has just one count. The rearrangement joins TRBV7-2 to TRBJ2-3; D ambiguous. V dropped 4 bases and J dropped 6 bases, with 5 bases sitting between them. This CDR3 contains 11 residues. The germline gives CDR1 SGHTA, CDR2 FQGNSA. CDR3 sequence: CASSSWDTQYF. The CDR3 DNA is TGTGCCAGCAGCTCTTGGGATACGCAGTATTTT. Full variable domain (rest looked up from reference TRBV7-2 and TRBJ2-3): GAGVSQSPSNKVTEKGKDVELRCDPISGHTALYWYRQSLGQGLEFLIYFQGNSAPDKSGLPSDRFSAERTGGSVSTLTIQRTQQEDSAVYLCASSSWDTQYFGPGTRLTVL.

This clonotype was seen many times. This chain links TRBV9 with TRBJ2-3, with TRBD2 matching over 7 bases. With 0 bases clipped from V and 5 bases from J, the junction kept 12 bases outside the gene matches. In germline, CDR1 is SGDLS, CDR2 YYNGEE. The CDR3 covers 17 residues. The chain's CDR3 is CASSVGGRIIGGDTQYF. DNA for the CDR3: TGTGCCAGCAGCGTAGGCGGGAGAATAATAGGTGGAGATACGCAGTATTTT.

This clonotype was picked up many times. The chain has TRBV5-1 and TRBJ2-7; 13 bases align to TRBD2. Germline trimming cut 0 bases from V and 6 bases from J; bases unmatched to any gene: 3. The length of the CDR3 is 15 residues. Germline V gene sequence: CDR1 SGHRS, CDR2 YFSETQ. CDR3 sequence reads: CASSLGTSGSGEQYF. CDR3 in DNA: TGCGCCAGCAGCTTGGGGACTAGCGGGAGTGGCGAGCAGTACTTC.